This TCR beta chain was identified during a study of CD8 T cells in ankylosing spondylitis. General observations from the study: Roughly eight highly homologous variants made up a TCR beta motif that seemed to typify ankylosing spondylitis blood.

Germline-derived CDR1 and CDR2 are MNHNS and SASEGT. J was trimmed by 6 bases and V by 6 bases; bases with no gene match: 8. The CDR3 consists of 14 residues. This clonotype was seen only a few times. The antigen remains undetermined. By quantitative 5'-RACE with molecular barcodes, the TCR beta libraries were made. A single record per CDR3 protein comes from TCRdb applying MiXCR to the 5' RACE reads. The sample has 750,000 to 850,000 distinct CDR3 sequences; over 9.5% are singletons. The source material was blood, either unsorted or a sorted T cell fraction (not recorded which). This receptor was taken from a male donor with ankylosing spondylitis. V gene TRBV6-1 combines with J gene TRBJ2-5; 9 nucleotides agree with TRBD2. CDR3 sequence: CASRDSGSLKTQYF. Written as DNA, the CDR3 is TGTGCCAGCAGGGATAGCGGGAGTTTAAAGACCCAGTACTTC.